The 30 T cell receptor beta chains presented below share a single source sample, sequenced in a study of blood T cell repertoires in COVID-19. Profiled with immunoSEQ multiplex PCR; TCRdb holds only in-frame clones, not every one. The profile covers around 250,000 clones, with roughly 85% appearing a single time and about 2% taken by the ten largest. Input material: peripheral blood. These receptors all stem from a man aged 30 to 39 who had recovered from COVID-19.

This sequence joins TRBV6-2 or TRBV6-3 and TRBJ2-3; a weak D match, TRBD1 (6 bases). V gave up 5 bases and J gave up 8 bases, with 14 bases separating them. Germline lookup yields CDR1 MNHEY and CDR2 SVGEGT. The CDR3 is made up of 13 amino acids. CDR3 in amino acids: CASSGGGLGTQYF. The CDR3 DNA reads as TGTGCCAGCAGTGGGGGCGGGTTGGGTACGCAGTATTTT.

J is TRBJ1-2 and V is TRBV29-1, with D maybe TRBD1 (6 bases). This CDR3 region has 13 residues. Germline V lookup: CDR1 SQVTM, CDR2 ANQGSEA. Trimming removed 2 bases from V and 8 bases from J, with 15 bases in between. The CDR3 sequence: CSVEPSQGRGYTF. Written as DNA, the CDR3 is TGCAGCGTTGAACCCTCACAGGGTAGAGGCTACACCTTC.

This clone has just one count. The rearrangement uses TRBV5-1 and TRBJ2-7; TRBD1 matches 7 bases. Germline CDR1 reads SGHRS; CDR2 reads YFSETQ. With 5 bases clipped from V and 1 base from J, the junction kept 3 bases outside the gene matches. This CDR3 is 13 amino acids long. Here the CDR3 reads CASRTGYSYEQYF. CDR3 bases: TGCGCCAGCAGGACAGGGTATTCCTACGAGCAGTACTTC.

This sequence joins TRBV9 and TRBJ2-1; 12 bases align to TRBD1. From germline, CDR1 is SGDLS and CDR2 YYNGEE. The CDR3 covers 14 residues. V trimming: 4 bases; J trimming: 8 bases; junction bases outside the gene matches: 4. The CDR3 loop reads CASSFGTGGDEQFF. For the CDR3, the DNA is TGTGCCAGCAGCTTCGGGACAGGGGGCGATGAGCAGTTCTTC.

This clone has just a few counts. The gene calls are TRBV6-5 and TRBJ1-5, with unresolved D. Trimming shortened V by 5 bases and J by 0 bases, and 11 bases separated the two germline ends. The CDR3 loop spans 15 amino acids. Per germline, CDR1 MNHEY and CDR2 SVGAGI. The CDR3 region is CASSQQRSSNQPQHF. The CDR3 DNA sequence: TGTGCCAGCAGTCAACAACGGAGTAGCAATCAGCCCCAGCATTTT.

This clone appeared once. The V and J genes are TRBV10-3 and TRBJ2-7; 8 bases match TRBD2. The CDR3 extends over 14 amino acids. Per germline, CDR1 ENHRY and CDR2 SYGVKD. V was clipped by 3 bases and J by 5 bases; unmatched bases: 6. The CDR3 region has the DNA TGTGCCATCAGTGAACTAGTAGCGGGGAACGAGCAGTACTTC. This gives the protein CAISELVAGNEQYF.

This chain joins TRBV15 and TRBJ2-2; TRBD1 aligns across 8 bases. CDR3 length: 16 amino acids. With V trimmed by 1 base and J by 5 bases, 6 bases remained unmatched. The germline V gene encodes CDR1 LNHNV and CDR2 YYDKDF (reference sequence). CDR3 in DNA: TGTGCCACCAGCAGAGGAACAGGGGGAAGAACCGGGGAGCTGTTTTTT. Protein sequence: CATSRGTGGRTGELFF.

This clone came up a few times. The CDR3 reads CSVEDLQDRVDYGYTF. CDR3 coding DNA: TGCAGCGTTGAAGATCTGCAGGACAGGGTAGACTATGGCTACACCTTC. The J gene is TRBJ1-2, the V gene TRBV29-1; 8 bases are a match to TRBD1. The CDR3 consists of 16 residues. Trimming at V came to 0 bases and at J to 3 bases, leaving 9 bases not matched to a gene. Germline V gene sequence: CDR1 SQVTM, CDR2 ANQGSEA.

The V call is TRBV6-5, the J call TRBJ1-6; 8 bases are shared with TRBD1. V lost 7 bases to trimming and J lost 7 bases; unmatched junction nucleotides: 6. Per germline, CDR1 MNHEY and CDR2 SVGAGI. CDR3 length equals 14 residues. CDR3 in DNA: TGTGCCAGCAACCTAAACAGGGGGAATTCACCCCTCCACTTT. Translation: CASNLNRGNSPLHF.

The chain couples TRBV4-2 to TRBJ2-1; D may be TRBD1 (6 bases). V lost 4 bases, J lost 4 bases, and 26 bases lay in between. CDR3 length equals 19 residues. Germline V lookup: CDR1 LGHNA, CDR2 YNFKEQ. The CDR3 protein is CASSPFTGPGPLTYNEQFF. DNA for the CDR3: TGTGCCAGCAGCCCATTCACAGGGCCGGGACCGCTAACATACAATGAGCAGTTCTTC.

The J gene is TRBJ2-5, the V gene TRBV11-3, with a tentative D call TRBD1 (5 bases). Trimming left V 1 base short and J 5 bases short, with 11 bases between. Germline V CDR1 and CDR2: SGHNT, YENEEA. The CDR3 totals 14 residues. This CDR3 is CASSLASQVETQYF. The CDR3 bases are TGTGCCAGCAGCTTAGCGTCACAGGTGGAGACCCAGTACTTC.

The rearrangement joins TRBV7-9 to TRBJ1-1; 7 positions match TRBD1. CDR3 length: 15 residues. The V gene's germline CDR1 is SEHNR and CDR2 FQNEAQ (reference sequence). J lost 2 bases, V lost 5 bases, and 8 bases had no gene match. CDR3 sequence (DNA): TGTGCCAGCAGCCACTCAAACAGGGGAAACACTGAAGCTTTCTTT. Translating gives CASSHSNRGNTEAFF.

This rearrangement joins TRBV18 to TRBJ2-1; TRBD1 aligns across 7 bases. Per the germline V gene, CDR1 is KGHSH and CDR2 is LQKENI. The CDR3 extends over 13 amino acids. J lost 5 bases, V lost 6 bases, and 4 bases had no gene match. The CDR3 sequence: CASSTGWDNEQFF. CDR3 coding DNA: TGTGCCAGCTCGACAGGGTGGGACAATGAGCAGTTCTTC.

The V and J genes are TRBV5-4 and TRBJ2-3; perhaps TRBD1 as D (5 bases). Trimming cost V 7 bases and J 5 bases, with 14 bases left between them. The CDR3 runs 13 residues. The V gene's germline CDR1 is SGHNT and CDR2 YYREEE (reference sequence). CDR3 in DNA: TGTGCCAGCTCGACAGTGAATTTAGATACGCAGTATTTT. Its translation: CASSTVNLDTQYF.

The chain uses TRBV11-2 and TRBJ1-1, with D possibly matching TRBD1 (5 bases). With 5 bases removed from V and 6 bases from J, the gap between germline ends came to 13 bases. Germline V lookup: CDR1 SGHAT, CDR2 FQNNGV. The CDR3 has 13 residues. Here the CDR3 DNA reads TGTGCCAGCAGCCGGGTGGGGCAGTCTGAAGCTTTCTTT. This sequence encodes CASSRVGQSEAFF.

The chain employs TRBV10-1 and TRBJ1-1, with D unresolved. Trimming pared 4 bases from V and 0 bases from J, leaving 12 bases between. The germline gives CDR1 WNHNN, CDR2 SYGVQD (reference sequence). CDR3 size: 15 residues. The CDR3 DNA reads as TGCGCCAGCAGTGGGGCAGTTGGAATGAACACTGAAGCTTTCTTT. Translated, it gives CASSGAVGMNTEAFF.

The rearrangement uses TRBV6-5 and TRBJ1-2; tentative D call: TRBD1 (6 bases). With 2 bases removed from V and 1 base from J, the gap between germline ends came to 11 bases. In germline, CDR1 is MNHEY, CDR2 SVGAGI. This CDR3 spans 15 amino acids. CDR3: CASSYGAGDNYGYTF. CDR3 bases: TGTGCCAGCAGTTACGGGGCAGGGGATAACTATGGCTACACCTTC.

The V gene is TRBV27, the J gene TRBJ2-7; the D is unclear. CDR1 and CDR2 from the germline V gene are MNHEY and SMNVEV (reference sequence). V shed 3 bases and J shed 4 bases, with 4 bases lying between them. CDR3 length: 11 residues. CDR3 sequence reads: CASSFGYEQYF. CDR3 sequence (DNA): TGTGCCAGCAGTTTCGGGTACGAGCAGTACTTC.

In nucleotides, the CDR3 is TGTGCCAGCAGCCATCCCACCTACAATGAGCAGTTCTTC. Its translation: CASSHPTYNEQFF. This chain connects TRBV7-9 to TRBJ2-1, with D unclear. The germline CDR1 and CDR2 sequences are SEHNR and FQNEAQ (reference sequence). The CDR3 covers 13 residues. Trimming removed 5 bases from V and 2 bases from J, with 7 bases in between.

Only one count was recorded for this clone. The chain couples TRBV15 to TRBJ1-3, with TRBD1 matching over 7 bases. The CDR3 runs to 15 residues. The ends lost 2 bases at V and 0 bases at J; junction bases unmatched: 1. Germline-derived CDR1 and CDR2 are LNHNV and YYDKDF (reference sequence). The CDR3 reads CATSRRTGSGNTIYF. In DNA, the CDR3 is TGTGCCACCAGCAGAAGGACAGGCTCTGGAAACACCATATATTTT.

The chain is built from TRBV29-1 and TRBJ1-2, with 8 positions matching TRBD1. The junction had 6 bases not matched to a gene; V was cut back by 4 bases and J by 2 bases. This CDR3 region has 14 residues. Germline CDR1 and CDR2: SQVTM and ANQGSEA. The chain's CDR3 is CSVGAGGANYGYTF. The CDR3, as DNA: TGCAGCGTTGGGGCAGGGGGCGCCAACTATGGCTACACCTTC.

This clone was seen only a few times. The V call is TRBV29-1, the J call TRBJ1-6; D may be TRBD1 (6 bases). CDR1 and CDR2 (germline): SQVTM, ANQGSEA. This CDR3 is built from 15 residues. Trimming pared 4 bases from V and 5 bases from J, leaving 15 bases between. The CDR3 loop reads CSVAFGRGDNSPLHF. The CDR3, as DNA: TGCAGCGTTGCCTTCGGCAGGGGTGATAATTCACCCCTCCACTTT.

The rearrangement uses TRBV7-9 and TRBJ2-7; tentative D call: TRBD1 (6 bases). The length of the CDR3 is 14 residues. CDR1 SEHNR and CDR2 FQNEAQ come from the germline V gene (reference sequence). The V and J ends lost 8 bases and 0 bases respectively, with 14 bases between them. Here the CDR3 DNA reads TGTGCCAGCGCTGGGGGACACCTCTCCTACGAGCAGTACTTC. Protein: CASAGGHLSYEQYF.

This clone was counted only a few times. The chain carries TRBV5-4 and TRBJ1-1; tentatively, D is TRBD1 (5 bases). V was shortened by 0 bases and J by 0 bases, with 6 bases between the two germline ends. Germline CDR1 reads SGHNT; CDR2 reads YYREEE (reference sequence). The CDR3 consists of 14 residues. The CDR3 region is CASSLGTMNTEAFF. The CDR3 region has the DNA TGTGCCAGCAGCTTGGGGACAATGAACACTGAAGCTTTCTTT.

The V call is TRBV3-1 (or the pseudogene TRBV3-2), the J call TRBJ2-3; a weak D match, TRBD1 (6 bases). Germline CDR1 is LGHDT and CDR2 is YNNKEL (reference sequence). The CDR3 runs to 16 residues. V shed 0 bases and J shed 6 bases, with 16 bases lying between them. The CDR3, as DNA: TGTGCCAGCAGCCAAGATGCAGGATACAGGGCCGATACGCAGTATTTT. Protein product: CASSQDAGYRADTQYF.

The gene calls are TRBV5-8 and TRBJ1-2; maybe TRBD1 (5 bases). This CDR3 is 15 amino acids long. Trimming pared 7 bases from V and 0 bases from J, leaving 16 bases between. In germline, CDR1 is SGHTS, CDR2 YDEGEE. Here the CDR3 reads CASGAGHQANYGYTF. CDR3 DNA sequence: TGTGCCAGCGGAGCAGGGCATCAAGCTAACTATGGCTACACCTTC.

This clone was detected only a few times. The rearrangement joins TRBV11-2 to TRBJ1-1; 9 bases map to TRBD1. Germline CDR1 reads SGHAT; CDR2 reads FQNNGV. The CDR3 runs 14 residues. V was pared by 5 bases and J by 5 bases, with 6 bases of the junction left unmatched. The CDR3 DNA reads as TGTGCCAGCAGCCCCTGGACAGGGGAAACTGAAGCTTTCTTT. Amino acids: CASSPWTGETEAFF.

This clone was observed once. V is TRBV6-5 and J is TRBJ2-2; TRBD1 is a possible D gene (5 bases). This CDR3 is 14 amino acids long. Germline V CDR1 and CDR2: MNHEY, SVGAGI. Trimming left V 7 bases short and J 0 bases short, with 9 bases between. The CDR3 sequence: CASIRTTNTGELFF. CDR3 DNA: TGTGCCAGCATTCGGACAACGAACACCGGGGAGCTGTTTTTT.

The chain uses TRBV9 and TRBJ2-1, with 8 bases identical to TRBD2. Unmatched junction bases numbered 5, after V lost 0 bases and J lost 15 bases. Per germline, CDR1 SGDLS and CDR2 YYNGEE. This CDR3 spans 12 amino acids. The CDR3 nucleotides are TGTGCCAGCAGCGTAGAGGGGACTAGGGTGTTCTTC. This sequence encodes CASSVEGTRVFF.

The chain joins TRBV4-3 to TRBJ1-3; possibly TRBD1 for D (5 bases). Deletions cut 0 bases from V and 4 bases from J, with 16 bases between. Per the germline V gene, CDR1 is LGHNA and CDR2 is YSLEER. The CDR3 runs to 17 residues. The CDR3 reads CASSQDRDLGLGNTIYF. The DNA of the CDR3 is TGCGCCAGCAGCCAAGATCGGGACTTGGGTCTGGGAAACACCATATATTTT.